This entry features one T cell receptor beta chain sequence. This sample stems from a study of T cell responses to AZD1222 COVID-19 vaccine. Looked up from germline, CDR1 is MDHEN and CDR2 is SYDVKM. The CDR3 extends over 11 amino acids. Trimming removed 6 bases at V and 7 bases at J, with 7 bases between. Sequenced by immunoSEQ multiplex PCR; TCRdb stores in-frame clones only, minus some. Of under 150,000 clones detected, 80% to 95% appear once; the ten largest clones hold around 3.3%. This specimen consisted of peripheral blood, obtained 28 days after the second AZD1222 dose. The clonotype originates from an adult who received the AZD1222 COVID-19 vaccine. The chain uses TRBV28 and TRBJ1-5; D gene uncertain. The CDR3 nucleotides read TGTGCCAGCAGCAGCCCGCAGCCCCAGCATTTT. Translating gives CASSSPQPQHF. Full variable domain (missing parts from reference TRBV28 and TRBJ1-5): DVKVTQSSRYLVKRTGEKVFLECVQDMDHENMFWYRQDPGLGLRLIYFSYDVKMKEKGDIPEGYSVSREKKERFSLILESASTNQTSMYLCASSSPQPQHFGDGTRLSIL.